This entry lists 15 T cell receptor beta chains sequenced from one sample in a study of shared clonotypes between healthy human individuals. Produced via immunoSEQ multiplex PCR; TCRdb's table is partial and in-frame only. The data hold some 1,100,000 clones, with approximately 80% observed a single time. The sample was memory CD4+ T cells from PBMCs. As for subset: CD45RA-negative fraction. The receptors shown here come from a man between 18 and 29 years old in good health. Some clones in this sample may be carry-over from other donors' samples.

The rearrangement joins TRBV6-6 to TRBJ2-2; D might be TRBD2 (6 bases). The germline V gene has CDR1 MNHNY and CDR2 SVGAGI (reference sequence). This CDR3 region has 14 residues. V was pared by 11 bases and J by 6 bases, with 19 bases between. In nucleotides, the CDR3 is TGTGCCGCCCTAGGGACTTTTCCGGCCGGGGAGCTGTTTTTT. Its protein product is CAALGTFPAGELFF.

The CDR3 DNA follows: TGTGCCAGCAGCTTACGGGGCAGGGGCCGTAATAATGAAAAACTGTTTTTT. Protein: CASSLRGRGRNNEKLFF. The chain joins TRBV7-9 to TRBJ1-4; D perhaps matches TRBD1 (6 bases). The CDR3 spans 17 residues. Trimming took off 2 bases at V and 4 bases at J, with 17 bases between the two ends. From germline, CDR1 is SEHNR and CDR2 FQNEAQ (reference sequence).

This clone was seen only once. The chain has TRBV4-2 and TRBJ2-1; 7 bases agree with TRBD1. The CDR3 runs to 14 residues. V shed 0 bases and J 5 bases; nucleotides not matched to a gene: 1. From germline, CDR1 is LGHNA and CDR2 YNFKEQ. CDR3 amino acids: CASSQDDRDNEQFF. CDR3 DNA sequence: TGTGCCAGCAGCCAAGACGACAGGGACAATGAGCAGTTCTTC.

In DNA, the CDR3 is TGTGCCAGCAGTCGGAAACAAAACATTCAGTACTTC. Its protein is CASSRKQNIQYF. The chain recombines TRBV6-5 with TRBJ2-4; no firm D call. The CDR3 loop spans 12 amino acids. The germline V and J ends were trimmed by 5 bases and 5 bases, with 7 bases remaining between them. Per the germline V gene, CDR1 is MNHEY and CDR2 is SVGAGI.

The chain couples TRBV25-1 to TRBJ2-5, with D possibly being TRBD1 or TRBD2 (5 bases each). V shed 0 bases and J shed 5 bases, with 16 bases lying between them. CDR3 length: 16 amino acids. Germline CDR1 is MGHDK and CDR2 is SYGVNS. CDR3 sequence: CASSEYSGARRETQYF. The CDR3 region has the DNA TGTGCCAGCAGTGAATACTCCGGGGCGAGGCGGGAGACCCAGTACTTC. Drawing the rest from reference TRBV25-1 and TRBJ2-5, the complete variable domain is EADIYQTPRYLVIGTGKKITLECSQTMGHDKMYWYQQDPGMELHLIHYSYGVNSTEKGDLSSESTVSRIRTEHFPLTLESARPSHTSQYLCASSEYSGARRETQYFGPGTRLLVL.

This clone was counted between two and nine times. The CDR3 spells CASSQGQGEYEQYF. Written as DNA, the CDR3 is TGCGCCAGCAGCCAAGGACAGGGGGAATACGAGCAGTACTTC. The chain couples TRBV4-1 to TRBJ2-7, with TRBD1 identical over 9 bases. The CDR3 contains 14 residues. With 1 base clipped from V and 4 bases from J, the junction kept 2 bases outside the gene matches. Germline V CDR1 and CDR2: MGHRA, YSYEKL.

This chain links TRBV28 with TRBJ1-2, with 7 bases matching TRBD1. Unmatched junction bases numbered 13, after V lost 4 bases and J lost 2 bases. The CDR3 runs 17 residues. CDR1 and CDR2 from the germline V gene are MDHEN and SYDVKM. The CDR3 coding sequence is TGTGCCAGCAGTTCCTCTTGGGGGGTGACAGGGAACTATGGCTACACCTTC. Translated, it gives CASSSSWGVTGNYGYTF.

A remark on this clone: Germline is not matched at one junction end, which may reflect a read error. This chain connects TRBV5-1 to TRBJ2-2; perhaps TRBD1 as D (6 bases). The germline gives CDR1 SGHRS, CDR2 YFSETQ. This CDR3 is built from 15 residues. This CDR3 is CASRTGTRNTGKLFF. CDR3 in DNA: TGCGCCAGCCGAACAGGGACACGAAACACCGGGAAGCTGTTTTTT.

J is TRBJ2-3 and V is TRBV9; 10 nucleotides line up with TRBD2. Per the germline V gene, CDR1 is SGDLS and CDR2 is YYNGEE. After removal of 4 bases from V and 2 bases from J, the junction contained 13 bases not matched to a gene. CDR3 length: 18 amino acids. CDR3 in DNA: TGTGCCAGCAGCTCGCACCTGGTAGCGGGAGGTGCCACAGATACGCAGTATTTT. This encodes CASSSHLVAGGATDTQYF.

This clone showed up just a few times. This CDR3 reads CASILGQGPTEAFF. CDR3 in DNA: TGTGCCAGCATCCTGGGACAGGGCCCAACTGAAGCTTTCTTT. The chain couples TRBV2 to TRBJ1-1; 9 nucleotides line up with TRBD1. V dropped 7 bases and J dropped 5; count of bases not matched to a gene: 8. From germline, CDR1 is SNHLY and CDR2 FYNNEI. This CDR3 region has 14 residues.

The rearrangement uses TRBV9 and TRBJ2-7, with D perhaps TRBD2 (5 bases). Germline V gene lookup returns CDR1 SGDLS and CDR2 YYNGEE. Trimming removed 3 bases at V and 0 bases at J, with 13 bases between. The CDR3 is 15 amino acids. CDR3 residues: CASSGRRQNSYEQYF. DNA for the CDR3: TGTGCCAGCAGCGGTCGGAGGCAGAACTCCTACGAGCAGTACTTC. The full variable domain, its missing parts supplied by reference TRBV9 and TRBJ2-7, is DSGVTQTPKHLITATGQRVTLRCSPRSGDLSVYWYQQSLDQGLQFLIQYYNGEERAKGNILERFSAQQFPDLHSELNLSSLELGDSALYFCASSGRRQNSYEQYFGPGTRLTVT.

This sequence joins TRBV5-1 and TRBJ1-1; D may be TRBD1 (5 bases). This CDR3 comprises 13 residues. The germline V gene encodes CDR1 SGHRS and CDR2 YFSETQ. Trimming left V 4 bases short and J 7 bases short, with 14 bases between. The CDR3, as DNA: TGCGCCAGCAGCCTTACCCCGGGGGGTGAAGCTTTCTTT. As protein: CASSLTPGGEAFF.

The chain recombines TRBV9 with TRBJ2-1; no reliable D call. Germline V CDR1 and CDR2: SGDLS, YYNGEE. The CDR3 runs 16 residues. V shed 0 bases and J shed 2 bases, with 12 bases lying between them. The CDR3 reads CASSVEGGVAYNEQFF. DNA for the CDR3: TGTGCCAGCAGCGTAGAAGGCGGAGTGGCCTACAATGAGCAGTTCTTC.

This sequence joins TRBV15 and TRBJ1-6; TRBD1 matches at 7 bases. Germline V gives CDR1 LNHNV, CDR2 YYDKDF (reference sequence). The CDR3 is 13 residues long. Trimming cost V 5 bases and J 9 bases; bases outside gene matches: 4. CDR3 region: CATSRQGSSPLHF. The CDR3 coding sequence is TGTGCCACCAGCCGACAGGGAAGTTCACCCCTCCACTTT.

The V and J genes are TRBV4-1 and TRBJ1-4; D unresolved. The germline V gene has CDR1 MGHRA and CDR2 YSYEKL. This CDR3 has 17 residues. The V end was cut by 3 bases, the J end by 3 bases, with 17 bases between. The CDR3 nucleotides are TGCGCCAGCAGCCAGGCCGGACGGGGAACGTCTAATGAAAAACTGTTTTTT. Translating it yields CASSQAGRGTSNEKLFF.